What follows are 23 T cell receptor beta chains derived from one specimen sequenced in a study of naive and memory T cell subsets. Reverse transcription of blood and skin TCR RNA was primed at alpha and beta constant regions. TCRdb re-derived calls from the 5' RACE reads in MiXCR, one entry per CDR3 protein. The sample shows tens of thousands of distinct CDR3 sequences, less than 5% of them seen only once. RNA was extracted from more than 2 ml of whole blood of healthy adults. The source is a male donor in good health.

This clonotype was recorded at least ten times. This chain joins TRBV20-1 and TRBJ2-1, with 9 bases aligning to TRBD2. The germline CDR1 and CDR2 sequences are DFQATT and SNEGSKA (reference sequence). The length of the CDR3 is 14 residues. Trimming cost V 4 bases and J 7 bases; bases outside gene matches: 8. The DNA for the CDR3 is TGCAGTGCTATCCCCGGGACTAGCAGAAATGAGCAGTTCTTC. It codes for CSAIPGTSRNEQFF.

This clonotype appeared many times. The J gene is TRBJ1-5, the V gene TRBV5-1, with TRBD1 identical over 7 bases. Germline V gene data show CDR1 as SGHRS and CDR2 as YFSETQ. The junction had 8 bases not matched to a gene; V was cut back by 2 bases and J by 6 bases. This CDR3 has 15 amino acids. The CDR3 loop reads CASSFSRTGTQPQHF. DNA for the CDR3: TGCGCCAGCAGCTTTTCTAGGACAGGAACTCAGCCCCAGCATTTT.

This clonotype was found many times. This sequence joins TRBV4-3 and TRBJ2-6, with 7 bases lining up with TRBD1. The CDR3 is 19 residues long. Trimming removed 0 bases from V and 0 bases from J; junction bases left unmatched: 8. From germline, CDR1 is LGHNA and CDR2 YSLEER. The CDR3 DNA follows: TGCGCCAGCAGCCAAGAGGGCTGGACAGGTTCCTCTGGGGCCAACGTCCTGACTTTC. Protein sequence: CASSQEGWTGSSGANVLTF.

The chain carries TRBV7-2 and TRBJ2-7, with 8 bases aligning to TRBD2. From germline, CDR1 is SGHTA and CDR2 FQGNSA. CDR3 length: 15 amino acids. V trimming: 2 bases; J trimming: 4 bases; junction bases outside the gene matches: 7. The CDR3 here is CASSLWRGAPYEQYF. As DNA, the CDR3 is TGTGCCAGCAGCTTATGGCGGGGGGCCCCGTACGAGCAGTACTTC. Full variable domain (rest looked up from reference TRBV7-2 and TRBJ2-7): GAGVSQSPSNKVTEKGKDVELRCDPISGHTALYWYRQSLGQGLEFLIYFQGNSAPDKSGLPSDRFSAERTGGSVSTLTIQRTQQEDSAVYLCASSLWRGAPYEQYFGPGTRLTVT.

This clonotype was observed at least ten times. The rearrangement joins TRBV11-2 to TRBJ1-5, with 10 positions matching TRBD1. V shed 5 bases, J shed 2 bases, and the junction held 9 bases outside the gene matches. The CDR3 extends over 17 amino acids. The V gene's germline CDR1 is SGHAT and CDR2 FQNNGV. CDR3 protein: CASSPRTGGGRNQPQHF. The CDR3 nucleotides are TGTGCCAGCAGCCCACGGACAGGGGGAGGACGCAATCAGCCCCAGCATTTT.

This clonotype was picked up many times. A read error may account for a junction end that differs from germline. The rearrangement uses TRBV4-1 and TRBJ2-6; no clear D gene. This CDR3 contains 18 residues. The germline gives CDR1 MGHRA, CDR2 YSYEKL. Here the CDR3 reads CASSLGPSVASGANVLTF. Written as DNA, the CDR3 is TGTGCCAGCAGCTTAGGGCCCTCCGTCGCCTCTGGGGCCAACGTCCTGACTTTC.

This clonotype appeared many times. The genes are TRBV5-1 and TRBJ2-6, with 8 bases identical to TRBD1. This CDR3 is 17 amino acids long. Trimming at V came to 4 bases and at J to 0 bases, leaving 6 bases not matched to a gene. Per the germline V gene, CDR1 is SGHRS and CDR2 is YFSETQ. The CDR3, as DNA: TGCGCCAGCAGCCCGAGGACAGGGAACTCTGGGGCCAACGTCCTGACTTTC. Amino acids: CASSPRTGNSGANVLTF.

In this sample, this clonotype turned up many times. The rearrangement joins TRBV7-9 to TRBJ2-7; D is uncertain. CDR1 is SEHNR, CDR2 FQNEAQ, per germline (reference sequence). The CDR3 runs to 11 residues. Trimming took off 4 bases at V and 4 bases at J, with 5 bases between the two ends. The DNA for the CDR3 is TGTGCCAGCAGCTCAGAGTACGAGCAGTACTTC. Its protein product is CASSSEYEQYF.

This clonotype was found many times. V and J are TRBV20-1 and TRBJ2-5; 10 bases are shared with TRBD2. V shed 5 bases and J 5 bases; nucleotides not matched to a gene: 8. There are 14 residues in the CDR3. The germline CDR1 and CDR2 sequences are DFQATT and SNEGSKA (reference sequence). The CDR3 DNA reads TGCAGTGCTCGTAGCGGGGGGAAAAGCGAGACCCAGTACTTC. Translation gives CSARSGGKSETQYF.

This clonotype was seen ten or more times. The chain combines TRBV29-1 with TRBJ2-2; D remains ambiguous. The CDR3 length is 11 residues. The germline V gene encodes CDR1 SQVTM and CDR2 ANQGSEA. V dropped 5 bases and J dropped 6 bases, with 7 bases sitting between them. CDR3 DNA: TGCAGCGTTATGGGTTCCGGGGAGCTGTTTTTT. Its protein product is CSVMGSGELFF.

Ten or more counts support this clonotype. This rearrangement joins TRBV6-5 to TRBJ2-2, with D possibly TRBD1 on 6 matching bases. Germline CDR1 is MNHEY and CDR2 is SVGAGI. Between the trimmed V and J ends, which lost 7 bases and 4 bases, there was a span of 19 bases. This CDR3 contains 16 residues. CDR3 amino acids: CASNRNRAVSTGELFF. In nucleotides, the CDR3 is TGTGCCAGCAACAGAAACAGGGCGGTGAGCACCGGGGAGCTGTTTTTT.

This clonotype occurred many times. This chain connects TRBV18 to TRBJ2-5; 9 bases are a match to TRBD1. Germline assignment: CDR1 KGHSH and CDR2 LQKENI. The V gene end was trimmed by 0 bases and the J gene end by 3 bases; junction bases not matched to a gene: 2. The CDR3 has 15 amino acids. CDR3 loop: CASSPPGTGKETQYF. The CDR3 DNA is TGTGCCAGCTCACCACCAGGGACAGGGAAAGAGACCCAGTACTTC. Full variable domain (outside the CDR3, taken from reference TRBV18 and TRBJ2-5): NAGVMQNPRHLVRRRGQEARLRCSPMKGHSHVYWYRQLPEEGLKFMVYLQKENIIDESGMPKERFSAEFPKEGPSILRIQQVVRGDSAAYFCASSPPGTGKETQYFGPGTRLLVL.

This clonotype was detected many times. The chain uses TRBV4-1 and TRBJ2-2; the match to TRBD1 covers 10 bases. Germline loops: CDR1 MGHRA, CDR2 YSYEKL. This CDR3 region has 15 residues. Trimming cost V 3 bases and J 4 bases; bases outside gene matches: 2. CDR3 protein: CASSQGQGFTGELFF. CDR3 bases: TGCGCCAGCAGCCAGGGACAGGGGTTCACCGGGGAGCTGTTTTTT.

There are many counts of this clonotype. V and J are TRBV3-1 and TRBJ2-7; no clear D. Trimming left V 0 bases short and J 4 bases short, with 13 bases between. From germline, CDR1 is LGHDT and CDR2 YNNKEL (reference sequence). The CDR3 has 15 amino acids. As DNA, the CDR3 is TGTGCCAGCAGCCAAGAAAGACCCGGCGGTTACGAGCAGTACTTC. This codes for CASSQERPGGYEQYF.

This clonotype was found many times. V is TRBV29-1 and J is TRBJ2-2; 10 bases fit TRBD1. Per germline, CDR1 SQVTM and CDR2 ANQGSEA. The CDR3 consists of 14 residues. V lost 6 bases, J lost 5 bases, and 6 bases stayed unmatched. The CDR3 DNA is TGCAGCGTAGTACCGGGACAGGGGACCGGGGAGCTGTTTTTT. Protein sequence: CSVVPGQGTGELFF.

This clonotype showed up many times. The V call is TRBV30, the J call TRBJ2-7; tentatively, D is TRBD1 (6 bases). This CDR3 comprises 16 residues. CDR1 GTSNPN and CDR2 SVGIG come from the germline V gene (reference sequence). The V and J ends lost 0 bases and 2 bases respectively, with 17 bases between them. CDR3: CAWSVAWVTGTYEQYF. The CDR3 region has the DNA TGTGCCTGGAGTGTAGCTTGGGTTACAGGGACCTACGAGCAGTACTTC.

This clonotype has at least ten counts. This chain joins TRBV7-9 and TRBJ1-5; D unresolved. Germline V lookup: CDR1 SEHNR, CDR2 FQNEAQ (reference sequence). CDR3 length: 16 amino acids. The V end lost 1 base, the J end lost 1 base, and 11 bases lay between the germline ends. CDR3 loop: CASSLERSNSNQPQHF. The CDR3 DNA reads TGTGCCAGCAGCTTAGAGCGCAGCAACAGCAATCAGCCCCAGCATTTT.

This clonotype was seen ten or more times. The chain recombines TRBV5-1 with TRBJ2-2; 7 bases match TRBD2. V gave up 3 bases and J gave up 0 bases; unmatched junction bases: 5. This CDR3 is 16 amino acids long. From germline, CDR1 is SGHRS and CDR2 YFSETQ. The DNA of the CDR3 is TGCGCCAGCAGCTCTGCTAGCGGCTCGAACACCGGGGAGCTGTTTTTT. This encodes CASSSASGSNTGELFF.

This clonotype was found many times. This chain links TRBV7-3 with TRBJ1-4; possible D gene TRBD1, 5 bases. V lost 4 bases, J lost 0 bases, and 12 bases lay in between. Germline assignment: CDR1 SGHTA and CDR2 FQGTGA. The length of the CDR3 is 16 residues. The CDR3 is CASSYTPGTTNEKLFF. The DNA of the CDR3 is TGTGCCAGCAGCTACACCCCAGGGACAACTAATGAAAAACTGTTTTTT.

This clonotype was seen many times. The chain is built from TRBV20-1 and TRBJ2-1; no clear D. Between the trimmed V and J ends, which lost 0 bases and 4 bases, there was a span of 1 base. The germline CDR1 and CDR2 sequences are DFQATT and SNEGSKA (reference sequence). This CDR3 region has 11 residues. The DNA of the CDR3 is TGCAGTGCTAGAGAGTACAATGAGCAGTTCTTC. This sequence encodes CSAREYNEQFF.

This clonotype rates as medium-sized. The V and J genes are TRBV9 and TRBJ1-2; no firm D call. The germline CDR1 and CDR2 sequences are SGDLS and YYNGEE. Trimming stripped 3 bases from V and 2 bases from J, with 17 bases between. The CDR3 sequence is 16 residues long. CDR3 coding DNA: TGTGCCAGCAGCGCAAGACCCATCACTTGGAACTATGGCTACACCTTC. It translates to CASSARPITWNYGYTF.

This clonotype was seen at least ten times. The V and J genes are TRBV15 and TRBJ1-2; D ambiguous. The CDR3 is 14 amino acids. Germline V lookup: CDR1 LNHNV, CDR2 YYDKDF (reference sequence). The germline V and J ends were trimmed by 1 base and 5 bases, with 11 bases remaining between them. The CDR3 DNA follows: TGTGCCACCAGCAGAGTGGGAGTAGGGTATGGCTACACCTTC. As protein: CATSRVGVGYGYTF. The full variable domain, completed using reference TRBV15 and TRBJ1-2, is DAMVIQNPRYQVTQFGKPVTLSCSQTLNHNVMYWYQQKSSQAPKLLFHYYDKDFNNEADTPDNFQSRRPNTSFCFLDIRSPGLGDTAMYLCATSRVGVGYGYTFGSGTRLTVV.

The J gene is TRBJ2-3, the V gene TRBV6-5; the D gene could be TRBD1 or TRBD2 (7 bases each). Deletions cut 8 bases from V and 2 bases from J, with 26 bases between. Germline-derived CDR1 and CDR2 are MNHEY and SVGAGI. The CDR3 totals 18 residues. Written as DNA, the CDR3 is TGTGCCAGCCGGAGGACAGGAGCTTCCGGGGGGACCACAGATACGCAGTATTTT. Translated: CASRRTGASGGTTDTQYF.